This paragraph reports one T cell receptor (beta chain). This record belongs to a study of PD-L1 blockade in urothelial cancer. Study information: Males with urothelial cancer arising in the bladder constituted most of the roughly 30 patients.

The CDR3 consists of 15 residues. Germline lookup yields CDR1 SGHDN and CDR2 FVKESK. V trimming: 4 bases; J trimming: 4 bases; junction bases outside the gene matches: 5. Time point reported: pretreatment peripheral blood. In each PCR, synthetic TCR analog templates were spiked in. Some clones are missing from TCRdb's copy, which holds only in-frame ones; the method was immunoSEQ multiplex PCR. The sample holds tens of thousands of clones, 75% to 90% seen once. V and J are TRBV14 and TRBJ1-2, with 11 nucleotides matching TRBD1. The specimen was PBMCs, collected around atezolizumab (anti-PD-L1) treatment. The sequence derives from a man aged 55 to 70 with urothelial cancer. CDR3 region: CASSLSGTGGYGYTF. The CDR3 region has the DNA TGTGCCAGCAGCCTCTCCGGGACAGGGGGCTATGGCTACACCTTC.